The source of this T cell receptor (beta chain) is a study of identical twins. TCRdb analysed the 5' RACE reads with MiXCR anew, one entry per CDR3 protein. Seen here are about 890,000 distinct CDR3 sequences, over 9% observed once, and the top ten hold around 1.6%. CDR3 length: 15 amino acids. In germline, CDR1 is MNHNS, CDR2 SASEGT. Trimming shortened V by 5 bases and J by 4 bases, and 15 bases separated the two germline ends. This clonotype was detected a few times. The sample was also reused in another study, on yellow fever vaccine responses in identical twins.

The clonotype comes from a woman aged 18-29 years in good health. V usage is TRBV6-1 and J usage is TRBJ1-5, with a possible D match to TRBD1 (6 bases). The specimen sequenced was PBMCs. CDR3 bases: TGTGCCAGCAGTACCGCAGGGGCCAGGAATCAGCCCCAGCATTTT. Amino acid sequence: CASSTAGARNQPQHF.